This entry concerns a single TCR beta chain. This specimen belongs to a study of blood T cell repertoires in COVID-19. Across the whole study: Acute and convalescent COVID-19 specimens originated in the United States, Italy and Spain. The analysed material was cDNA or gDNA that came from T cells, B-cell-depleted T cells, or PBMCs.

Original methodology: Reference gene primer amplification in the assay estimated nucleated cell counts. TCRdb's table, derived via immunoSEQ multiplex PCR, lists solely in-frame clones and lacks some. The V and J calls and clone size are taken from that table; D and trimming were inferred from the DNA. Among some 250,000 clones, approximately 82% were seen once, and the ten largest hold around 8.9%. V lost 0 bases to trimming and J lost 6 bases; unmatched junction nucleotides: 5. This CDR3 region has 16 residues. Germline V gene data show CDR1 as LGHDT and CDR2 as YNNKEL (reference sequence). J is TRBJ2-1 and V is TRBV3-1 (or the pseudogene TRBV3-2), with 10 bases lining up with TRBD1. The sequenced material came from peripheral blood. The TCR originated in a man aged 40-49 years with active or convalescent COVID-19. CDR3 sequence (DNA): TGTGCCAGCAGCCAAGATCCGGACAGGGGGGTCAATGAGCAGTTCTTC. The encoded protein is CASSQDPDRGVNEQFF.